This T cell receptor beta chain was retrieved from a study of T cells in Graves' hyperthyroidism and ophthalmopathy. Study outcomes and limitations: Blood also contained most expanded thyroid clonotypes above 0.001.

Exclusion followed for patients with uncontrolled infection, other autoimmune disease, pregnancy or lactation. Fresh peripheral blood, 7.5 to 10 ml of it, supplied the PBMCs. The source material, RNA transcripts, was used to amplify TCR beta CDR3 regions. HTBI primers drove first-round RT-PCR of the TCR CDR3. One entry per CDR3 protein, called by TCRdb with MiXCR from the multiplex PCR reads. The sample has hundreds of thousands of distinct CDR3 sequences, approximately 15% seen once. This clonotype was picked up many times. What it binds is unknown. The V gene's germline CDR1 is SGHAT and CDR2 FQNNGV. CDR3 length: 17 amino acids. Trimming took off 5 bases at V and 5 bases at J, with 25 bases between the two ends.

This sequence was found in a young woman with Graves' hyperthyroidism. The gene calls are TRBV11-2 and TRBJ2-7; perhaps D is TRBD1 or TRBD2 (5 bases each). The sequencing input was blood. CDR3 nucleotide sequence: TGTGCCAGCAGCCCGTCGGAAGGGACCCAACCCTGGAACGAGCAGTACTTC. As protein: CASSPSEGTQPWNEQYF. Full variable domain (rest looked up from reference TRBV11-2 and TRBJ2-7): EAGVAQSPRYKIIEKRQSVAFWCNPISGHATLYWYQQILGQGPKLLIQFQNNGVVDDSQLPKDRFSAERLKGVDSTLKIQPAKLEDSAVYLCASSPSEGTQPWNEQYFGPGTRLTVT.